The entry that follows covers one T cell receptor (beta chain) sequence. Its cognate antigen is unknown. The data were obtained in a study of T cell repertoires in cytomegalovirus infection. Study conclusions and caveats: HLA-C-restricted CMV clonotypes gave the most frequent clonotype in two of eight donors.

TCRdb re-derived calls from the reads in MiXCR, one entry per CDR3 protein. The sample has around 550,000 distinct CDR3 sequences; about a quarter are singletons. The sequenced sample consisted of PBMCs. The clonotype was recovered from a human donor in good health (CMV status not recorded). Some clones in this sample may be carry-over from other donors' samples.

Here the CDR3 DNA reads TGCAGTGCTAGAGGACCAGGACAGGGTGAAGCTTTCTTT. Amino acids: CSARGPGQGEAFF. The genes are TRBV20-1 and TRBJ1-1; 8 bases agree with TRBD1. This CDR3 has 13 amino acids. With V trimmed by 1 base and J by 7 bases, 5 bases remained unmatched. The germline gives CDR1 DFQATT, CDR2 SNEGSKA (reference sequence).